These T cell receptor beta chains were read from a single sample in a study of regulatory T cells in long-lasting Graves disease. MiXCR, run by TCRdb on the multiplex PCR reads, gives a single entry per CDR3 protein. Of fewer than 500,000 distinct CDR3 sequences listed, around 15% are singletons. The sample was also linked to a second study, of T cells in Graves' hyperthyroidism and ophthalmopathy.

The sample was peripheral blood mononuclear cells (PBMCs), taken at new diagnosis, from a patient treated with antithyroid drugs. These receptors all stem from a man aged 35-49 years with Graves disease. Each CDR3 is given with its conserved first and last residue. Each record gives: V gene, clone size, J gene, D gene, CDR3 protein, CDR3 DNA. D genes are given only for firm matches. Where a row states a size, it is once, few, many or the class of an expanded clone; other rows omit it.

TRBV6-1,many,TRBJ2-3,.,CASSPQARLATDTQYF,TGTGCCAGCAGCCCCCAGGCCAGGTTGGCGACAGATACGCAGTATTTT
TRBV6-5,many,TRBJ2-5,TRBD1,CASSYQTGAKETQYF,TGTGCCAGCAGTTATCAGACAGGGGCTAAAGAGACCCAGTACTTC
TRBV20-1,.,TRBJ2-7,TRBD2,CSADQLARNSYEQYF,TGCAGTGCTGACCAACTAGCGAGAAACTCCTACGAGCAGTACTTC
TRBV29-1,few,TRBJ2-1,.,CSAGAAYNEQFF,TGCAGCGCGGGAGCGGCCTACAATGAGCAGTTCTTC
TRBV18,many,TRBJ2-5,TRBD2,CASMRGYQETQYF,TGTGCCAGCATGCGGGGGTACCAAGAGACCCAGTACTTC
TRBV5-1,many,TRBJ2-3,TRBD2,CASTPGTSADTQYF,TGCGCCAGCACCCCCGGGACTAGCGCGGATACGCAGTATTTT
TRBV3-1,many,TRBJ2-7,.,CASSQDQGYEQYF,TGTGCCAGCAGCCAAGATCAGGGGTACGAGCAGTACTTC
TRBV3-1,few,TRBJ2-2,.,CASSQAGTNTGELFF,TGTGCCAGCAGCCAAGCGGGGACTAACACCGGGGAGCTGTTTTTT
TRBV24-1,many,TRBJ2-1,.,CATSDPDSYNEQFF,TGTGCCACCAGTGACCCAGACAGTTACAATGAGCAGTTCTTC
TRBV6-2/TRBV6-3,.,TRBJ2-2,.,CASSSTRSQNTGELFF,TGTGCCAGCAGTTCAACTAGATCCCAGAACACCGGGGAGCTGTTTTTT
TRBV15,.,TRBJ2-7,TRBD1,CATSAGRQGYEQYF,TGTGCCACCAGCGCGGGCCGACAGGGCTACGAGCAGTACTTC
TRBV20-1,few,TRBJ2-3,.,CSAKYYDPRNTQYF,TGCAGTGCTAAATACTATGACCCCAGGAATACGCAGTATTTT
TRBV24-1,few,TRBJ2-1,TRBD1,CATSDTIWTGGNEQFF,TGTGCCACCAGTGACACAATCTGGACAGGGGGCAATGAGCAGTTCTTC
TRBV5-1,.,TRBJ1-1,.,CASSLERALGTEAFF,TGCGCCAGCAGCTTGGAGAGGGCGCTGGGCACTGAAGCTTTCTTT
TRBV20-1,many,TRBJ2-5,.,CSAGGQKETQYF,TGCAGTGCTGGAGGACAGAAGGAGACCCAGTACTTC
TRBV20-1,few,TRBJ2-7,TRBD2,CSAPGTSGIGEQYF,TGCAGTGCCCCCGGGACTAGCGGGATTGGGGAGCAGTACTTC
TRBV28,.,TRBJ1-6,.,CASRRKASNSPLHF,TGTGCCAGCAGGAGAAAAGCCTCTAATTCACCCCTCCACTTT
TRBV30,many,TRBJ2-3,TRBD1,CAWRDRNSADTQYF,TGTGCCTGGAGGGACAGGAACAGCGCAGATACGCAGTATTTT
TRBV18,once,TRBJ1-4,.,CASSHKQGSTNEKLFF,TGTGCCAGCTCACACAAGCAGGGTTCAACTAATGAAAAACTGTTTTTT
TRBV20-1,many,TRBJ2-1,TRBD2,CSARDGTSDYNEQFF,TGCAGTGCTAGAGATGGAACTAGCGACTACAATGAGCAGTTCTTC
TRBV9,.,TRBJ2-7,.,CASSVACRLQYF,TGTGCCAGCAGCGTAGCTTGCAGGCTACAGTACTTC
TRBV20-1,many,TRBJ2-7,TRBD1,CSASLGTGARAYEQYF,TGCAGTGCTAGTCTTGGGACAGGGGCCAGAGCCTACGAGCAGTACTTC
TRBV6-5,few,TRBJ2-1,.,CASSYLADPYNEQFF,TGTGCCAGCAGTTATCTCGCGGACCCCTACAATGAGCAGTTCTTC
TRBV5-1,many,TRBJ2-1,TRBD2,CASSLGLAGFNEQFF,TGCGCCAGCAGCTTGGGGCTAGCGGGATTCAATGAGCAGTTCTTC
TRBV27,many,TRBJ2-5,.,CASSLTRDVQTQYF,TGTGCCAGCAGTTTAACGAGGGATGTGCAGACCCAGTACTTC
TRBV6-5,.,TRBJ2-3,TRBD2,CASSLQWASGSSTDTQYF,TGTGCCAGCAGTTTGCAGTGGGCTAGCGGGAGTAGCACAGATACGCAGTATTTT
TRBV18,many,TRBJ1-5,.,CASSLGTQPQHF,TGTGCCAGCTCACTAGGTACTCAGCCCCAGCATTTT
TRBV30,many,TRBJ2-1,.,CAWSFSLSSYNEQFF,TGTGCCTGGAGTTTCTCTCTGAGCTCCTACAATGAGCAGTTCTTC
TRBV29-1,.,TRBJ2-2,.,CSVEVGGTGELFF,TGCAGCGTTGAAGTTGGAGGGACCGGGGAGCTGTTTTTT
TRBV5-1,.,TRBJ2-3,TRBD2,CANSLGLAGGPFTDTQYF,TGCGCCAACAGCCTGGGACTAGCGGGAGGGCCTTTCACAGATACGCAGTATTTT
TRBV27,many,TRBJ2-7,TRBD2,CASSMGEGSEQYF,TGTGCCAGCAGTATGGGGGAGGGCTCCGAGCAGTACTTC
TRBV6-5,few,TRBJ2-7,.,CASSLQGSGEQYF,TGTGCCAGCAGTTTACAGGGTTCGGGCGAGCAGTACTTC
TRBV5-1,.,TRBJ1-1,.,CASSLTSSQGTEAFF,TGCGCCAGCAGCTTGACCTCCTCTCAGGGGACTGAAGCTTTCTTT
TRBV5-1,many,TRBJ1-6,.,CASSLEDRNSPLHF,TGCGCCAGCAGCTTGGAAGACAGAAATTCACCCCTCCACTTT
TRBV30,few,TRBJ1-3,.,CAWSQSTGRTGNTIYF,TGTGCCTGGAGCCAATCAACAGGGAGGACTGGAAACACCATATATTTT
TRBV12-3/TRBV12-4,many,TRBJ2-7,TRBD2,CASSMTGTSGGEQYF,TGTGCCAGCAGTATGACCGGGACTAGCGGTGGAGAGCAGTACTTC
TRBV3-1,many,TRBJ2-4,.,CASSPTLTGINIQYF,TGTGCCAGCAGCCCGACTCTGACAGGCATCAACATTCAGTACTTC
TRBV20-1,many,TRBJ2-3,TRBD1,CSAPRGFTDTQYF,TGCAGTGCTCCCAGGGGGTTCACAGATACGCAGTATTTT
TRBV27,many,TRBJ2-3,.,CASRGLASTDTQYF,TGTGCCAGCAGAGGACTGGCTAGCACAGATACGCAGTATTTT
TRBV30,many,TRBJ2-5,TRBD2,CAWTGGAGGETQYF,TGTGCCTGGACTGGAGGAGCGGGAGGGGAGACCCAGTACTTC
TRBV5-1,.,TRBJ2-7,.,CASSLKGPTYEQYF,TGCGCCAGCAGCTTGAAGGGACCAACCTACGAGCAGTACTTC
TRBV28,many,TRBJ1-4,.,CASREASEKLFF,TGTGCCAGCAGGGAAGCATCGGAAAAACTGTTTTTT
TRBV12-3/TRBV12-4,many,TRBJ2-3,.,CASTSPSASTDTQYF,TGTGCCAGCACCTCTCCTAGCGCTAGCACAGATACGCAGTATTTT
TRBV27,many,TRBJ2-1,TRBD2,CASSLSRGTSGMGDEQFF,TGTGCCAGCAGTTTATCGAGGGGGACTAGCGGGATGGGGGATGAGCAGTTCTTC
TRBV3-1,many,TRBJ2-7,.,CASSHASSYEQYF,TGTGCCAGCAGCCACGCGAGCTCCTACGAGCAGTACTTC